What follows describes a single TCR beta chain. This clonotype was found a few times. Its target antigen remains unknown. No much larger clonotype is one base removed from it; base qualities were not supplied. The germline V gene (reference sequence) supplies CDR1 SGHAT and CDR2 FQDESV. From cysteine to phenylalanine, the CDR3 is 13 amino acids long. The kept DNA is CDR3 alone, 39 bases in frame from the first base. V is reduced by 5 bases and J by 3 bases, leaving a spacing of 10 bases between them. Ficoll-Paque density gradient centrifugation was the method used to isolate PBMCs. Sequencing used an Illumina NovaSeq 6000. TCRalpha and TCRbeta cDNA libraries were constructed by 5'RACE with constant-segment primers, with sample barcodes and unique molecular identifiers being introduced. RNA was extracted from every sample with Trizol reagent. Library amplification was performed in two PCR steps, and a second sample barcode and Illumina TruSeq adapters were introduced in the second step. The libraries were sequenced on an Illumina NovaSeq using 2 x 150 bp paired-end reads. The published analysis was carried out like this. Demultiplexing of reads and collapsing into UMI-guided consensus sequences were performed with migec v1.2.7. Using mixcr v2.1.11, the UMI consensuses were aligned to TRA and TRB V and J templates and assembled into clonotypes. Clonotypes were classified as expanded or contracted when called significant by both edgeR and NoisET, with noise models trained on biological replicates. For edgeR calls, a false discovery rate-adjusted p below 0.01 and a log2 fold-change threshold of 1 were applied. As an exploratory analysis of dynamics, PCA with hierarchical clustering was applied to max-normalized trajectories of the 1000 most abundant clonotypes. Each responding clone was given a CD4 or CD8 phenotype based on the CD4+ and CD8+ repertoires, which had been sequenced separately. The raw public data were reprocessed by TCRdb itself: fastp quality trimming at Q25, MiXCR clonotype calling, in-frame beta chains only. All rows with the same CDR3 protein become a single entry with the most common DNA and genes. The V and J calls follow TCRdb's processing rather than the paper's. The sample has about 340,000 distinct CDR3 sequences on record, around 15% of them singletons. The leading ten clones occupy about 22% of the sample.

This record comes from a study of T-cell memory formation after mild COVID-19 (dated by TCRdb to the early 2020s). With respect to the entire study: Most TCR sequence clusters were specific to one of the two donors. In two donors, T-cell clones that expanded and contracted after mild COVID-19 were followed by sequencing TCRalpha and TCRbeta repertoires longitudinally. Two young, previously healthy adult volunteers made up the cohort, one male and one female.

General study outcomes and caveats: The detection of some responding clones in pre-infection memory suggests that pre-existing cross-reactive memory T cells joined the SARS-CoV-2 response. The second-wave clones that peaked on day 37 were not confirmed to be SARS-CoV-2 specific. Contracting CD4+ clones appeared mostly in the CM and EM memory subsets, whereas CD8+ clones were enriched in EMRA. Only a couple of mild cases were covered by the study, and larger cohorts that include severe cases with pre-infection samples were considered necessary. From day 15 to 85, contracting clones showed balanced CD4/CD8 phenotypes, whereas a second wave of clones that expanded from day 15 to 37 leaned towards CD4+.

The rearrangement joined TRBV11-1 to TRBJ2-5, and perhaps TRBD1 as D gene, on 5 matching bases. The clonotype originates from a man aged 18 to 29 who had mild COVID-19 (a few samples of this study predate the infection). The sample titles of this study are shuffled in the database, so cell type and time point are left out; the donor was told from shared clones. The sequenced material came from PBMCs or a T cell subset sorted from them (not recorded which). For the CDR3, the sequence is CASSPDSEETQYF. The sequence in DNA is TGTGCCAGCAGCCCCGACAGTGAAGAGACCCAGTACTTC.